This is a list of T cell receptor beta chains from one sample in a study of cytomegalovirus exposure and HLA in healthy donors. The assay was immunoSEQ multiplex PCR, and TCRdb's table has in-frame clones only and misses some. The table lists 100,000 to 120,000 clones, approximately 84% of them singletons. Input material: PBMCs. These TCRs come from a male donor in good health and CMV-seronegative. Each CDR3 is given with its conserved first and last residue. A D gene is named only where the DNA matches it firmly. Rows give clone size only sometimes, using once, few, many, or a class for an expanded clone.

CASSIVTGSGNQPQHF,TGTGCCAGTAGTATAGTTACAGGGTCTGGCAATCAGCCCCAGCATTTT,TRBJ1-5,.,.,TRBV19
CAISESTGSNEKLFF,TGTGCCATCAGTGAGTCAACAGGAAGTAATGAAAAACTGTTTTTT,TRBJ1-4,.,.,TRBV10-3
CASSRSSGSLTYNEQFF,TGCGCCAGCAGCCGCTCGTCCGGGTCGCTCACCTACAATGAGCAGTTCTTC,TRBJ2-1,.,.,TRBV5-1
CASSQGLAGRTDTQYF,TGTGCCAGCAGCCAAGGGCTAGCGGGGCGCACAGATACGCAGTATTTT,TRBJ2-3,TRBD2,.,TRBV4-2
CASTLGGLREQYF,TGTGCCAGCACCCTCGGGGGACTTAGGGAGCAGTACTTC,TRBJ2-5,.,once,TRBV28
CASTKGLGQGVETQYF,TGTGCCAGCACCAAAGGATTAGGACAGGGAGTGGAGACCCAGTACTTC,TRBJ2-5,.,.,TRBV21-1
CASSIPEARYNQPQHF,TGTGCCAGTAGTATCCCGGAGGCCCGTTACAATCAGCCCCAGCATTTT,TRBJ1-5,.,.,TRBV19
CASSLERAGLNRNEKLFF,TGTGCCAGCAGCTTAGAACGGGCAGGGTTGAATAGGAATGAAAAACTGTTTTTT,TRBJ1-4,.,.,TRBV7-8
CASSPIPGLNYEQYF,TGTGCCAGCAGCCCAATTCCGGGACTCAACTACGAGCAGTACTTC,TRBJ2-7,.,few,TRBV7-3
CASSLGGRGVDEQFF,TGCGCCAGCAGCTTGGGGGGCAGGGGGGTAGATGAGCAGTTCTTC,TRBJ2-1,.,.,TRBV5-1
CASSLSGQGAAGYTF,TGCGCCAGCAGCCTCAGTGGACAGGGGGCGGCTGGCTACACCTTC,TRBJ1-2,TRBD1,.,TRBV5-1
CASSPILAGGPRYNEQFF,TGTGCCAGCAGCCCCATCTTAGCGGGAGGGCCTAGGTACAATGAGCAGTTCTTC,TRBJ2-1,TRBD2,.,TRBV27
CASSPGTVSYGYTF,TGCGCCAGCAGCCCCGGGACAGTTAGCTATGGCTACACCTTC,TRBJ1-2,TRBD1,.,TRBV4-3
CASSNRQRLYGYTF,TGTGCCAGCAGCAACCGACAGAGGTTATATGGCTACACCTTC,TRBJ1-2,.,.,TRBV5-4
CASIRDNYGYTF,TGTGCCAGCATCCGAGATAACTATGGCTACACCTTC,TRBJ1-2,.,.,TRBV2
CASGGGSSYNEQFF,TGTGCCAGTGGCGGCGGGTCTTCCTACAATGAGCAGTTCTTC,TRBJ2-1,.,.,TRBV19
CASSYTSGRSYNEQFF,TGCGCCAGCAGCTATACTAGCGGGAGGTCGTACAATGAGCAGTTCTTC,TRBJ2-1,TRBD2,.,TRBV5-1
CATGRKTVYEQYF,TGTGCCACAGGGCGTAAAACGGTGTACGAGCAGTACTTC,TRBJ2-7,.,.,TRBV6-1
CASSQATGEGANVLTF,TGCGCCAGCAGCCAAGCAACTGGGGAGGGGGCCAACGTCCTGACTTTC,TRBJ2-6,.,.,TRBV4-3
CASSDTRLAGLTDTQYF,TGTGCCAGCAGTGACACCAGACTAGCGGGCCTCACAGATACGCAGTATTTT,TRBJ2-3,TRBD2,.,TRBV6-1
CASRPGSSYNEQFF,TGTGCCAGCAGGCCGGGGTCCTCCTACAATGAGCAGTTCTTC,TRBJ2-1,.,once,TRBV7-2
CASSSSGFGGNQPQHF,TGTGCCAGCAGTTCGTCGGGGTTTGGGGGCAATCAGCCCCAGCATTTT,TRBJ1-5,.,once,TRBV6-5